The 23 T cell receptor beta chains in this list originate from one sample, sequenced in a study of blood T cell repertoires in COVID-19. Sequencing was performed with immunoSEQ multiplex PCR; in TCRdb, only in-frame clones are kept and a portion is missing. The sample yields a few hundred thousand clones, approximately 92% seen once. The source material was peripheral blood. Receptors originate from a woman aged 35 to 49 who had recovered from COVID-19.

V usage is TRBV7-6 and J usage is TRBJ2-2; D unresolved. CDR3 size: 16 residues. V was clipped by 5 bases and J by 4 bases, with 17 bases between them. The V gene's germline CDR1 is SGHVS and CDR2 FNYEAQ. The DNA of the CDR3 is TGTGCCAGCAGCCAATTCATCGCGACTTCCACCGGGGAGCTGTTTTTT. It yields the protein CASSQFIATSTGELFF.

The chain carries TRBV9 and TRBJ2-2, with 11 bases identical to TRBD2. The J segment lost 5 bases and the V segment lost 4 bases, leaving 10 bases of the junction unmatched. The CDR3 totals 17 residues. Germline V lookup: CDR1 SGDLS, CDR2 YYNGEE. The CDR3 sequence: CASSRILAGVSTGELFF. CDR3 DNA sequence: TGTGCCAGCAGCCGAATACTAGCGGGAGTATCGACCGGGGAGCTGTTTTTT.

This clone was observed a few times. The DNA of the CDR3 is TGTGCCATCAGTGGGGACAGTGTGGAACCCCAGCATTTT. This translates into CAISGDSVEPQHF. The chain employs TRBV10-3 and TRBJ1-5; 7 bases fit TRBD1. J lost 10 bases, V lost 4 bases, and 7 bases had no gene match. The germline CDR1 and CDR2 sequences are ENHRY and SYGVKD. This CDR3 contains 13 residues.

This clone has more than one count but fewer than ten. In DNA, the CDR3 is TGTGCCAGCAAAACTGAGGGAAACACCATATATTTT. Its translation is CASKTEGNTIYF. V is TRBV2 and J is TRBJ1-3; D ambiguous. This CDR3 has 12 residues. Germline lookup yields CDR1 SNHLY and CDR2 FYNNEI. V lost 7 bases and J 4 bases, leaving 8 bases between the germline ends.

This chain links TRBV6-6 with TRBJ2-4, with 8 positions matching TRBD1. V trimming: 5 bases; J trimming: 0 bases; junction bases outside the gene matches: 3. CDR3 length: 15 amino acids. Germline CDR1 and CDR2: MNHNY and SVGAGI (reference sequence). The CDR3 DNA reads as TGTGCCAGCAGTCCGACAGGGGTAGCCAAAAACATTCAGTACTTC. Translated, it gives CASSPTGVAKNIQYF.

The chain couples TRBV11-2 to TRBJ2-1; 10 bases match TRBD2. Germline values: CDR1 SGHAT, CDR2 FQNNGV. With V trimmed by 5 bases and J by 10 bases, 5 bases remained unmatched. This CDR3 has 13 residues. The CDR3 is CASSVGLAIEQFF. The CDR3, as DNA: TGTGCCAGCAGCGTGGGACTAGCGATCGAGCAGTTCTTC.

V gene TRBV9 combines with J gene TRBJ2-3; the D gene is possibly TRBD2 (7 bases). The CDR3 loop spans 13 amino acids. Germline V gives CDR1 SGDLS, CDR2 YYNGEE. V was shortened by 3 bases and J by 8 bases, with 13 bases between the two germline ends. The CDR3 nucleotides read TGTGCCAGCAGCGAAGGGGGGGCCGCTACGCAGTATTTT. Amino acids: CASSEGGAATQYF.

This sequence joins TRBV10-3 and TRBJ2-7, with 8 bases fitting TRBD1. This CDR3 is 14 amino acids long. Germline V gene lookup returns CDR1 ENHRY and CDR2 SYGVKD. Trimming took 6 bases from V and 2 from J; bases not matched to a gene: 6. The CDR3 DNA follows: TGTGCCATCAGCGCTGAGACAGGGGCCTACGAGCAGTACTTC. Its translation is CAISAETGAYEQYF.

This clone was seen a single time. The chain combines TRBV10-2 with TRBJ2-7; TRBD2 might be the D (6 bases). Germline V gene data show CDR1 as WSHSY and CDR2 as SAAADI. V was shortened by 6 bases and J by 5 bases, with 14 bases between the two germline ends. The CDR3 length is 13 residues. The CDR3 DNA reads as TGCGCCAGCAGCAAGACTAGTTCCCACGAGCAGTACGTC. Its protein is CASSKTSSHEQYV.

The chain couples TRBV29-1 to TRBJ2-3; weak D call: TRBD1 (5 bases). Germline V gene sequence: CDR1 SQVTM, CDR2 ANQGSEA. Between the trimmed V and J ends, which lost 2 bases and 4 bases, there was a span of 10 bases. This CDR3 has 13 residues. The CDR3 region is CSVEIGAADTQYF. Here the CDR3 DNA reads TGCAGCGTTGAAATAGGGGCCGCAGATACGCAGTATTTT.

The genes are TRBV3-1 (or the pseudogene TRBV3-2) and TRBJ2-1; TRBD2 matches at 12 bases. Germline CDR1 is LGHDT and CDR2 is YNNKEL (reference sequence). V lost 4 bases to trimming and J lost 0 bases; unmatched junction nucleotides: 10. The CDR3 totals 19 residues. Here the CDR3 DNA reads TGTGCCAGCAGCCCGCAAACTAGCGGGGGGCCTTACTCCTACAATGAGCAGTTCTTC. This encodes CASSPQTSGGPYSYNEQFF.

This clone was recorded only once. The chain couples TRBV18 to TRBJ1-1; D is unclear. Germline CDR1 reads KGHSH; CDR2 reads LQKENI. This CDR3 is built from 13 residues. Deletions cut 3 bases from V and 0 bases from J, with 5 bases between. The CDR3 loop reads CASSPSMNTEAFF. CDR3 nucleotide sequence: TGTGCCAGCTCACCTTCTATGAACACTGAAGCTTTCTTT.

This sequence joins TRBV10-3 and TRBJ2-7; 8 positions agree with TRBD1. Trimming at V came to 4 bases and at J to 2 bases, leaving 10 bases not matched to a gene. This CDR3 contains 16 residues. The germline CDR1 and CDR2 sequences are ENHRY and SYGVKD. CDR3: CAISGPTGQGTYEQYF. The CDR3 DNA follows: TGTGCCATCAGTGGTCCGACCGGACAGGGAACCTACGAGCAGTACTTC.

The CDR3: CASSVWGEETQYF. CDR3 nucleotides: TGTGCCAGCAGCGTATGGGGGGAAGAGACCCAGTACTTC. The J gene is TRBJ2-5, the V gene TRBV9; possibly TRBD2 for D (6 bases). Germline CDR1 and CDR2: SGDLS and YYNGEE. V lost 1 base to trimming and J lost 3 bases, with 7 bases between them. The length of the CDR3 is 13 residues.

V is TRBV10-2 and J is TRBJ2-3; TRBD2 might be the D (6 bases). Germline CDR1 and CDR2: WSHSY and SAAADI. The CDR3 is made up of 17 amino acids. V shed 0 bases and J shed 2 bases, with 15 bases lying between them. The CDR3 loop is CASSESKAGLFTDTQYF. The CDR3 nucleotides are TGCGCCAGCAGTGAGTCGAAAGCGGGCCTCTTCACAGATACGCAGTATTTT.

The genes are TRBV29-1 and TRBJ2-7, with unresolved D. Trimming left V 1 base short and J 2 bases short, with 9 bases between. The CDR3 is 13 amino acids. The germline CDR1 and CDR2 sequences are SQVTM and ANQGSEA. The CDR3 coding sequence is TGCAGCGTTGAAGTGGGCAGAACCTACGAGCAGTACTTC. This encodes CSVEVGRTYEQYF.

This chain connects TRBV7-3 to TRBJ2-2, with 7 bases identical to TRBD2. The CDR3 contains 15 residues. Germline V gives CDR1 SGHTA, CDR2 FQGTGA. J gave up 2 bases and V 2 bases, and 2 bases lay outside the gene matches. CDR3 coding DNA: TGTGCCAGCAGCTTACCGGGACTAAACACCGGGGAGCTGTTTTTT. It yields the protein CASSLPGLNTGELFF.

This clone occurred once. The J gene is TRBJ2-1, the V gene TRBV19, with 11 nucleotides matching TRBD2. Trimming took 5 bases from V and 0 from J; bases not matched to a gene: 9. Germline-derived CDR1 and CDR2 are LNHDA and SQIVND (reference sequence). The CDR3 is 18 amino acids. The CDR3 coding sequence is TGTGCCAGTAGTGGGTTTAGACTAGCGGGGAGCTCCTACAATGAGCAGTTCTTC. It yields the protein CASSGFRLAGSSYNEQFF.

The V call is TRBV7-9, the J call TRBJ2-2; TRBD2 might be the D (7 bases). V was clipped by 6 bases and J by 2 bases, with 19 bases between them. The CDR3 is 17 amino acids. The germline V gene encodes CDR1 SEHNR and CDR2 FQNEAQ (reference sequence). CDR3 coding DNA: TGTGCCAGCAGTTCTCAAGGGGGGGCCACAAACACCGGGGAGCTGTTTTTT. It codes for CASSSQGGATNTGELFF.

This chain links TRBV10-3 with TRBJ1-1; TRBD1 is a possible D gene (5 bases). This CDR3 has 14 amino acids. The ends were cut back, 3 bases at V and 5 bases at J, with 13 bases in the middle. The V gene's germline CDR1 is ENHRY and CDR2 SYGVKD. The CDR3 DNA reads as TGTGCCATCAGTGATAAGGGGCCAGAAACTGAAGCTTTCTTT. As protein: CAISDKGPETEAFF.

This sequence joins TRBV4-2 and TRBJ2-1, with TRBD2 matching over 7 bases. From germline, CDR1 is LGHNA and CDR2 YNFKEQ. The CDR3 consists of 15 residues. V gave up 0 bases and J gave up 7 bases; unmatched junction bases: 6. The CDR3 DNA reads TGTGCCAGCAGCCAAGAGGGGGGGGTATTTAATGAGCAGTTCTTC. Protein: CASSQEGGVFNEQFF.

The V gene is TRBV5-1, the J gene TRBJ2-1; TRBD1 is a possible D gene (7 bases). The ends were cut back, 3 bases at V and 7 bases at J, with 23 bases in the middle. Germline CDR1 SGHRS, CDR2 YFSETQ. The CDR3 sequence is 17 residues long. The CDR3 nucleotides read TGCGCCAGCAGCTCGATACAGGGGAGGACCAATGGAAATGAGCAGTTCTTC. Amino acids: CASSSIQGRTNGNEQFF.

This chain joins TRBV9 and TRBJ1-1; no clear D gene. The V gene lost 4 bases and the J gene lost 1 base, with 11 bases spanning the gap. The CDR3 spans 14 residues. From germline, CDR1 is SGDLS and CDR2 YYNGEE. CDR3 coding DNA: TGTGCCAGCAGCCCTAGTTCGGGGAACACTGAAGCTTTCTTT. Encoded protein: CASSPSSGNTEAFF.